Shown below are 6 T cell receptor delta chains from a single sample sequenced in a study of gamma-delta chains in newborns, infants, children. TCRdb re-processed the reads using CATT. This sample yields 9,000 to 13,000 delta-chain clones, of which over 8% are seen a single time; more than 3.5% belongs to the top ten. The specimen was blood. Receptors originate from a child who was a newborn, infant or young child, either healthy, febrile or measles-vaccinated (not recorded which).

The J gene is TRDJ1, while no V gene call was made; TRDD3 reflects the table's D call only, with no check against the DNA. The CDR3 loop spans 20 amino acids. In nucleotides, the CDR3 is TGTGCCTGTGACACCTTGGATACTGGGGAATACCCGAAAGACACCGATAAACTCATCTTT. Protein product: CACDTLDTGEYPKDTDKLIF.

A few counts support this clone. J is TRDJ1 and V is TRDV2; 8 positions match TRDD3. This CDR3 spans 19 amino acids. Looked up from germline, CDR1 is GEAIGNYY and CDR2 is EKD. V lost 0 bases, J lost 0 bases, and 14 bases stayed unmatched. The CDR3 DNA sequence: TGTGCCTGTGACACCGTCCGGTTACTGGGGGTTCCGTACACCGATAAACTCATCTTT. Translated, it gives CACDTVRLLGVPYTDKLIF.

The chain recombines TRDV2 with TRDJ1, with 8 bases identical to TRDD3. CDR1 is GEAIGNYY and CDR2 is EKD in the germline V gene. The V segment lost 3 bases and the J segment 0 bases; nucleotides outside the gene matches: 14. This CDR3 is built from 18 residues. The CDR3 loop is CACDGILGGLQYTDKLIF. The CDR3 region has the DNA TGTGCCTGTGACGGGATACTGGGGGGTCTTCAGTACACCGATAAACTCATCTTT.

This clone was detected only a few times. V gene TRDV1 combines with J gene TRDJ1; no definite D call. Germline V gene sequence: CDR1 TSWWSYY, CDR2 QGS. V lost 3 bases and J 7 bases, leaving 18 bases between the germline ends. This CDR3 comprises 15 residues. CDR3 sequence reads: CALGDPSRLVLKLIF. CDR3 nucleotides: TGTGCTCTTGGGGATCCGTCCCGCCTGGTACTTAAACTCATCTTT.

This clone has just a few counts. The chain has TRDV2 and TRDJ1; unclear D gene. Per the germline V gene, CDR1 is GEAIGNYY and CDR2 is EKD. The V and J ends lost 0 bases and 2 bases respectively, with 18 bases between them. The CDR3 is 17 residues long. The chain's CDR3 is CACDTVGDKALTDKLIF. CDR3 in DNA: TGTGCCTGTGACACCGTCGGCGATAAGGCTCTTACCGATAAACTCATCTTT.

This clone was recorded a few times. The CDR3 sequence: CACDALLGDTGDKLIF. The CDR3 DNA reads TGTGCCTGTGACGCTTTACTGGGGGATACAGGCGATAAACTCATCTTT. The chain is built from TRDV2 and TRDJ1, with 12 bases identical to TRDD3. V lost 3 bases to trimming and J lost 4 bases; unmatched junction nucleotides: 8. This CDR3 spans 16 amino acids. Per germline, CDR1 GEAIGNYY and CDR2 EKD.